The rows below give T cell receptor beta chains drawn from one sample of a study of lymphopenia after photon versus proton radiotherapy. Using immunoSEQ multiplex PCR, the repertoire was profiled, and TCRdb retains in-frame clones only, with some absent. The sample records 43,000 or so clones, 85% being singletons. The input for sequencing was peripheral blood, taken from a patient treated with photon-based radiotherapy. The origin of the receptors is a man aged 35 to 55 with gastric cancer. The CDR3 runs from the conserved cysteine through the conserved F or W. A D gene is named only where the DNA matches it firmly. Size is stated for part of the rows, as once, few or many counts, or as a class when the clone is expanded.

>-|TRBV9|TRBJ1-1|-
CASSPGNTEAFF
TGTGCCAGCAGCCCGGGTAACACTGAAGCTTTCTTT
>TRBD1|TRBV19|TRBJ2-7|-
CASRGRQGDYEQYF
TGTGCCAGTAGGGGAAGACAGGGGGACTACGAGCAGTACTTC
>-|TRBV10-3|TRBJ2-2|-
CATKPQGSGELFF
TGTGCCACGAAACCGCAGGGGTCCGGGGAGCTGTTTTTT
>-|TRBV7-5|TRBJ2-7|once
CVRSQSGGYSYEQYF
TGTGTCAGAAGTCAATCTGGGGGGTACTCCTACGAGCAGTACTTC
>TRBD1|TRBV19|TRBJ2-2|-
CAGRTGRVGELFF
TGTGCCGGGCGGACAGGGCGAGTCGGGGAGCTGTTTTTT
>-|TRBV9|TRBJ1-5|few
CASSTNRWVYSNQPQHF
TGTGCCAGCAGCACCAACAGGTGGGTTTATAGCAATCAGCCCCAGCATTTT
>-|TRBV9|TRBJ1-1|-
CASSVYSNTEAFF
TGTGCCAGCAGCGTTTATTCGAACACTGAAGCTTTCTTT
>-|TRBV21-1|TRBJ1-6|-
CANRIWDSRSYNSPLHF
TGTGCCAACCGAATCTGGGACAGCCGCTCCTATAATTCACCCCTCCACTTT
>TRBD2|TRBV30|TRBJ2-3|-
CAWSWGTSGGSQDTQYF
TGTGCCTGGAGTTGGGGGACTAGCGGGGGGTCCCAAGATACGCAGTATTTT
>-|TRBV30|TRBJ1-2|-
CAWTEGHQGGYTF
TGTGCCTGGACCGAGGGACACCAAGGAGGCTACACCTTC
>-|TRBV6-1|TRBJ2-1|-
CASSSLVEYYNEQFF
TGTGCCAGCAGTAGCCTGGTAGAATACTACAATGAGCAGTTCTTC
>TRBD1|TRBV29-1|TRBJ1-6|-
CSAGQVNSPLHF
TGCAGCGCTGGACAGGTTAATTCACCCCTCCACTTT
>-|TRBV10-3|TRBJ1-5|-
CAISEQGHQPQHF
TGTGCCATCAGTGAGCAGGGACATCAGCCCCAGCATTTT
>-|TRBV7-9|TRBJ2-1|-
CASSFAWDEQFF
TGTGCCAGCAGCTTCGCGTGGGATGAGCAGTTCTTC